The 29 T cell receptor beta chains below were found in one sample sequenced in a study of T cell responses to AZD1222 COVID-19 vaccine (dated by TCRdb to the early 2020s). To prepare the library, the immunoSEQ multiplex PCR assay was applied. The table comes from immuneACCESS by way of TCRdb, which keeps in-frame sequences with V and J called. Part of the clones is missing from these tables; in studies checked, under half for an unresolved V gene and the rest for unknown reasons. The sample table contains about 110,000 clones; only one count was recorded for 81% of them. The ten largest clones take up roughly 4.8% of the sample. Per the publication, the time point label means: baseline before first vaccination. The sample here was peripheral blood, taken on day 0 of AZD1222 vaccination. The receptors shown here come from an adult in good health.

In this sample, this clone turned up once. CDR3 in DNA: TGTGCCAGTAGTCAAGAGAGGGGGGGACGTGGCTACACCTTC. It translates to CASSQERGGRGYTF. The chain links TRBV19 to TRBJ1-2, with a tentative D call TRBD1 (6 bases). Germline loops: CDR1 LNHDA, CDR2 SQIVND (reference sequence). The CDR3 is made up of 14 amino acids. V lost 5 bases to trimming and J lost 7 bases, with 17 bases between them.

This clone was counted between two and nine times. This chain connects TRBV19 to TRBJ2-1; 13 bases line up with TRBD2. J lost 5 bases, V lost 5 bases, and 6 bases had no gene match. The CDR3 is made up of 16 amino acids. CDR1 is LNHDA, CDR2 SQIVND, per germline (reference sequence). The CDR3, as DNA: TGTGCCAGTAGTTCGCTGACTAGCGGGGGGAACAATGAGCAGTTCTTC. Translation: CASSSLTSGGNNEQFF.

J is TRBJ1-2 and V is TRBV7-8; the D is unclear. V was pared by 4 bases and J by 7 bases, with 13 bases between. Germline lookup yields CDR1 SGHVS and CDR2 FQNEAQ. The CDR3 runs to 13 residues. The chain's CDR3 is CASSSGGGRGYTF. The CDR3, as DNA: TGTGCCAGCAGCTCCGGAGGAGGACGTGGCTACACCTTC.

The DNA of the CDR3 is TGTGCCAGCAGCTCAGCGGTGATCACAGATACGCAGTATTTT. It is translated as CASSSAVITDTQYF. The V gene is TRBV7-3, the J gene TRBJ2-3; possible D gene TRBD2, 5 bases. CDR1 is SGHTA and CDR2 is FQGTGA in the germline V gene. V lost 4 bases and J lost 2, with 10 bases in between. This CDR3 contains 14 residues. The complete variable domain, with remaining parts taken from reference TRBV7-3 and TRBJ2-3, reads GAGVSQTPSNKVTEKGKYVELRCDPISGHTALYWYRQSLGQGPEFLIYFQGTGAADDSGLPNDRFFAVRPEGSVSTLKIQRTERGDSAVYLCASSSAVITDTQYFGPGTRLTVL.

The CDR3 spells CASSARSSYNSPLHF. As DNA, the CDR3 is TGTGCCAGCAGTGCGAGGAGCTCCTATAATTCACCCCTCCACTTT. This rearrangement joins TRBV6-6 to TRBJ1-6; D gene unclear. The CDR3 length is 15 residues. Trimming cost V 5 bases and J 0 bases, with 8 bases left between them. Germline-derived CDR1 and CDR2 are MNHNY and SVGAGI (reference sequence).

The V and J genes are TRBV11-2 and TRBJ1-1, with D uncertain. This CDR3 region has 13 residues. CDR1 is SGHAT and CDR2 is FQNNGV in the germline V gene. V was trimmed by 5 bases and J by 5 bases, leaving 12 bases between them. CDR3 coding DNA: TGTGCCAGCAGCCTCGCAGGAAGGACTGAAGCTTTCTTT. This sequence encodes CASSLAGRTEAFF.

The J gene is TRBJ2-3, the V gene TRBV24-1; D may match TRBD1 or TRBD2 (6 bases each). The CDR3 is made up of 14 amino acids. Trimming removed 9 bases from V and 2 bases from J, with 14 bases in between. Germline values: CDR1 KGHDR, CDR2 SFDVKD. CDR3 sequence: CATGAGQDTDTQYF. DNA of the CDR3: TGTGCCACCGGGGCGGGACAAGACACAGATACGCAGTATTTT.

The V gene is TRBV5-1, the J gene TRBJ2-7, with a weak D call TRBD2 (6 bases). Germline V lookup: CDR1 SGHRS, CDR2 YFSETQ. V was clipped by 5 bases and J by 0 bases, with 9 bases between them. This CDR3 has 13 residues. The CDR3 nucleotides are TGCGCCAGCAGTCGCGGGAACTCCTACGAGCAGTACTTC. The encoded protein is CASSRGNSYEQYF.

The rearrangement joins TRBV2 to TRBJ2-5; no definite D call. Germline-derived CDR1 and CDR2 are SNHLY and FYNNEI. The CDR3 sequence is 13 residues long. Trimming took 7 bases from V and 1 from J, leaving 10 bases between them. The CDR3 loop reads CASTSTPQETQYF. The CDR3, as DNA: TGTGCCAGCACCAGTACACCCCAAGAGACCCAGTACTTC.

The V call is TRBV7-6, the J call TRBJ2-5; possibly TRBD1 for D (5 bases). The CDR3 consists of 18 residues. Germline V gene lookup returns CDR1 SGHVS and CDR2 FNYEAQ. V was trimmed by 6 bases and J by 2 bases, leaving 25 bases between them. The CDR3 loop reads CASSPGWRRANPQETQYF. The CDR3 nucleotides are TGTGCCAGCAGTCCAGGGTGGCGGCGAGCGAATCCACAAGAGACCCAGTACTTC. Drawing the rest from reference TRBV7-6 and TRBJ2-5, the complete variable domain is GAGVSQSPRYKVTKRGQDVALRCDPISGHVSLYWYRQALGQGPEFLTYFNYEAQQDKSGLPNDRFSAERPEGSISTLTIQRTEQRDSAMYRCASSPGWRRANPQETQYFGPGTRLLVL.

The V and J genes are TRBV5-6 and TRBJ1-2; 11 nucleotides line up with TRBD1. The CDR3 consists of 15 residues. Germline-derived CDR1 and CDR2 are SGHDT and YYEEEE. V shed 4 bases, J shed 3 bases, and the junction held 5 bases outside the gene matches. CDR3 coding DNA: TGTGCCAGCAGCATGCGGGACAGGGGGGACTATGGCTACACCTTC. Its translation is CASSMRDRGDYGYTF.

The rearrangement joins TRBV28 to TRBJ1-5; maybe TRBD1 (6 bases). The V and J ends lost 8 bases and 3 bases respectively, with 11 bases between them. The CDR3 is 13 amino acids. The germline CDR1 and CDR2 sequences are MDHEN and SYDVKM. The CDR3 nucleotides read TGTGCCAGCCGGACAGCCTACAATCAGCCCCAGCATTTT. It translates to CASRTAYNQPQHF.

The genes are TRBV11-2 and TRBJ2-7; 12 bases agree with TRBD1. The ends lost 4 bases at V and 6 bases at J; junction bases unmatched: 4. The germline V gene has CDR1 SGHAT and CDR2 FQNNGV. The CDR3 totals 14 residues. The CDR3 DNA reads TGTGCCAGCAGCTGGGGACAGGGGGCGGTCGAGCAGTACTTC. Encoded protein: CASSWGQGAVEQYF. The variable domain in full, completed from reference TRBV11-2 and TRBJ2-7, reads EAGVAQSPRYKIIEKRQSVAFWCNPISGHATLYWYQQILGQGPKLLIQFQNNGVVDDSQLPKDRFSAERLKGVDSTLKIQPAKLEDSAVYLCASSWGQGAVEQYFGPGTRLTVT.

This clone was seen only once. The chain couples TRBV6-6 to TRBJ1-2; 12 bases map to TRBD1. V shed 5 bases and J 3 bases; nucleotides not matched to a gene: 4. Germline V lookup: CDR1 MNHNY, CDR2 SVGAGI (reference sequence). The CDR3 runs 15 residues. The CDR3 reads CASSTGTGGDYGYTF. As DNA, the CDR3 is TGTGCCAGCAGTACGGGGACAGGGGGCGACTATGGCTACACCTTC.

The chain couples TRBV10-3 to TRBJ2-7; 9 bases line up with TRBD2. Germline assignment: CDR1 ENHRY and CDR2 SYGVKD. V gave up 0 bases and J gave up 6 bases; unmatched junction bases: 3. The CDR3 loop spans 14 amino acids. CDR3: CAISESGTSIEQYF. CDR3 DNA sequence: TGTGCCATCAGTGAGTCGGGGACTAGCATCGAGCAGTACTTC.

The gene calls are TRBV18 and TRBJ1-4; D gene uncertain. This CDR3 is built from 13 residues. Looked up from germline, CDR1 is KGHSH and CDR2 is LQKENI. V gave up 3 bases and J gave up 8 bases, with 10 bases separating them. The CDR3 bases are TGTGCCAGCTCACCCGGGATAGAGGAAAAACTGTTTTTT. It translates to CASSPGIEEKLFF.

The V and J genes are TRBV29-1 and TRBJ2-3; D is undetermined. The CDR3 contains 13 residues. V lost 1 base, J lost 1 base, and 6 bases lay in between. CDR1 SQVTM and CDR2 ANQGSEA come from the germline V gene. The CDR3 coding sequence is TGCAGCGTTGAAGGGGGTGGCACAGATACGCAGTATTTT. Amino acid sequence: CSVEGGGTDTQYF.

This clone has just one count. The chain combines TRBV3-1 (or the pseudogene TRBV3-2) with TRBJ2-2, with TRBD2 matching 7 bases. With 3 bases clipped from V and 1 base from J, the junction kept 2 bases outside the gene matches. Germline CDR1 reads LGHDT; CDR2 reads YNNKEL (reference sequence). The CDR3 sequence is 15 residues long. The CDR3 nucleotides are TGTGCCAGCAGCCAGCTAGCGGAGAACACCGGGGAGCTGTTTTTT. Protein product: CASSQLAENTGELFF.

V usage is TRBV7-7 and J usage is TRBJ1-1, with no clear D. The CDR3 totals 13 residues. Deletions cut 5 bases from V and 0 bases from J, with 7 bases between. Germline CDR1 SSHAT, CDR2 FNYEAQ (reference sequence). The CDR3 loop is CASSQQMNTEAFF. The DNA for the CDR3 is TGTGCCAGCAGCCAACAGATGAACACTGAAGCTTTCTTT.

The chain employs TRBV28 and TRBJ2-4, with 14 bases that match TRBD2. Trimming cost V 3 bases and J 0 bases; bases outside gene matches: 10. The CDR3 sequence is 20 residues long. Per the germline V gene, CDR1 is MDHEN and CDR2 is SYDVKM. Here the CDR3 DNA reads TGTGCCAGCAGTTTTGGACTAGCGGGGGGTTTAATTCTAGCCAAAAACATTCAGTACTTC. It codes for CASSFGLAGGLILAKNIQYF. The full variable domain, its missing parts supplied by reference TRBV28 and TRBJ2-4, is DVKVTQSSRYLVKRTGEKVFLECVQDMDHENMFWYRQDPGLGLRLIYFSYDVKMKEKGDIPEGYSVSREKKERFSLILESASTNQTSMYLCASSFGLAGGLILAKNIQYFGAGTRLSVL.

Concerning this clone: The DNA is omitted, as the CDR3 cannot be located on it reliably, and the CDR3 follows TCRdb's listing. V gene TRBV21-1 combines with J gene TRBJ1-5. TRBV21-1 counts as a pseudogene. The CDR3 is 15 amino acids in total, end residues counted. This CDR3 reads CASSPVGVGNQPQHF.

The V and J genes are TRBV3-1 (or the pseudogene TRBV3-2) and TRBJ2-5; D is undetermined. V dropped 1 base and J dropped 5 bases, with 11 bases sitting between them. CDR1 is LGHDT, CDR2 YNNKEL, per germline (reference sequence). This CDR3 spans 14 amino acids. The CDR3 protein is CASSQAQRRETQYF. In DNA, the CDR3 is TGTGCCAGCAGCCAAGCCCAGCGAAGGGAGACCCAGTACTTC.

This clone has just one count. The V gene is TRBV7-9, the J gene TRBJ1-2, with 10 nucleotides matching TRBD1. Trimming removed 4 bases from V and 7 bases from J; junction bases left unmatched: 6. Germline CDR1 reads SEHNR; CDR2 reads FQNEAQ (reference sequence). The CDR3 loop spans 14 amino acids. CDR3 protein: CASSSTDRGSGYTF. CDR3 DNA sequence: TGTGCCAGCAGCTCGACGGACAGGGGGAGTGGCTACACCTTC.

CDR3 coding DNA: TGTGCCAGCAGCCCTAAACAGGGGGCGCCCCCAGATACGCAGTATTTT. It is translated as CASSPKQGAPPDTQYF. The chain couples TRBV5-7 to TRBJ2-3; 9 bases agree with TRBD1. TRBV5-7 is assigned to the ORF class and has an uncertain function. The V and J ends lost 4 bases and 4 bases, in that order; junction bases with no gene match: 10. CDR3 size: 16 residues.

The V gene is TRBV3-1 (or the pseudogene TRBV3-2), the J gene TRBJ2-7; 9 bases map to TRBD1. The V and J ends lost 4 bases and 5 bases, in that order; junction bases with no gene match: 9. CDR3 length: 15 amino acids. Per germline, CDR1 LGHDT and CDR2 YNNKEL (reference sequence). The CDR3 nucleotides are TGTGCCAGCAGCCCTAGGGACAGGGAACGAAACGAGCAGTACTTC. Its protein product is CASSPRDRERNEQYF.

The chain uses TRBV18 and TRBJ1-1; 7 positions agree with TRBD1. The CDR3 extends over 15 amino acids. Germline CDR1 and CDR2: KGHSH and LQKENI. V lost 5 bases and J lost 11; bases outside the gene matches: 17. The CDR3 DNA sequence: TGTGCCAGCTCAGTGACGACCGGGACAGCCTTTGGGGCTTTCTTT. Translating gives CASSVTTGTAFGAFF.

The chain uses TRBV3-1 (or the pseudogene TRBV3-2) and TRBJ1-5; 9 nucleotides agree with TRBD1. J lost 6 bases, V lost 5 bases, and 5 bases had no gene match. The CDR3 extends over 14 amino acids. Germline loops: CDR1 LGHDT, CDR2 YNNKEL (reference sequence). CDR3 in amino acids: CASSAGTGRQPQHF. The DNA for the CDR3 is TGTGCCAGCAGCGCCGGGACAGGGCGTCAGCCCCAGCATTTT.

The chain has TRBV28 and TRBJ1-2, with D uncertain. CDR1 MDHEN and CDR2 SYDVKM come from the germline V gene. V lost 2 bases and J 6 bases, leaving 10 bases between the germline ends. The CDR3 is 13 amino acids. The CDR3 DNA reads as TGTGCCAGCAGTTTAGAACAGAGAAATGGCTACACCTTC. Encoded protein: CASSLEQRNGYTF.

The V call is TRBV6-5, the J call TRBJ1-5, with 9 nucleotides matching TRBD1. Trimming cost V 6 bases and J 7 bases; bases outside gene matches: 7. From germline, CDR1 is MNHEY and CDR2 SVGAGI. This CDR3 is built from 14 residues. CDR3: CASRSQGARQPQHF. The CDR3 DNA reads TGTGCCAGCAGGTCACAGGGGGCCAGGCAGCCCCAGCATTTT.